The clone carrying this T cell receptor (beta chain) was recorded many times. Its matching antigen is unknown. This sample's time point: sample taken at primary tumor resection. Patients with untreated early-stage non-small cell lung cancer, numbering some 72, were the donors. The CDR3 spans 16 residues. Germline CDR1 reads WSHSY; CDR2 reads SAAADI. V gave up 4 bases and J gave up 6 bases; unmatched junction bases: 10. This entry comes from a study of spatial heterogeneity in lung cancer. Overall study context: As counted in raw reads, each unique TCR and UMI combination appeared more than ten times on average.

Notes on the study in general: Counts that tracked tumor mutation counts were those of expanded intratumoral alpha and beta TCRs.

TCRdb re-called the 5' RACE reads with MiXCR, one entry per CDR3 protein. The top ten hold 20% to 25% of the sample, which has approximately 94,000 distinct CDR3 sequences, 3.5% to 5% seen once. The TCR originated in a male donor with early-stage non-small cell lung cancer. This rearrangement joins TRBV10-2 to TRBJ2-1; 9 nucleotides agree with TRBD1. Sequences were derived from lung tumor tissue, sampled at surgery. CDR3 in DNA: TGCGCCAGCAGTGTATCCGGGACAGGGACCGGCAATGAGCAGTTCTTC. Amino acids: CASSVSGTGTGNEQFF.